The clone carrying this TCR beta chain has just a few counts. Its specificity is not known. CDR1 is LGHNA and CDR2 is YNFKEQ in the germline V gene. This CDR3 has 14 amino acids. With 7 bases clipped from V and 0 bases from J, the junction kept 4 bases outside the gene matches. This record comes from a study of blood T cells in healthy people across ages. Combining a sample-barcoded 5' primer with a J-beta primer mix, a second PCR ran for about 7 to 12 cycles. One entry per CDR3 protein results from TCRdb running MiXCR on the 5' RACE reads. Of about 1,500,000 distinct CDR3 sequences listed, about 40% are singletons. Study-wide results and caveats: Not knowing donor CMV status may have confounded expanded clonotype changes.

Individuals who donated were healthy Caucasians from Russia aged about 6 to 95. Investigators took 9.5 to 10 milliliters of peripheral blood from every donor. The amount of total RNA extracted per sample was at least 6 micrograms. This chain uses TRBV4-2 with TRBJ2-5, with TRBD2 identical over 8 bases. The clonotype originates from a woman under 30 in good health. Sequencing input: blood. CDR3 DNA sequence: TGTGCCAGCAACGCGGGAGGAAACCAAGAGACCCAGTACTTC. This gives the protein CASNAGGNQETQYF.